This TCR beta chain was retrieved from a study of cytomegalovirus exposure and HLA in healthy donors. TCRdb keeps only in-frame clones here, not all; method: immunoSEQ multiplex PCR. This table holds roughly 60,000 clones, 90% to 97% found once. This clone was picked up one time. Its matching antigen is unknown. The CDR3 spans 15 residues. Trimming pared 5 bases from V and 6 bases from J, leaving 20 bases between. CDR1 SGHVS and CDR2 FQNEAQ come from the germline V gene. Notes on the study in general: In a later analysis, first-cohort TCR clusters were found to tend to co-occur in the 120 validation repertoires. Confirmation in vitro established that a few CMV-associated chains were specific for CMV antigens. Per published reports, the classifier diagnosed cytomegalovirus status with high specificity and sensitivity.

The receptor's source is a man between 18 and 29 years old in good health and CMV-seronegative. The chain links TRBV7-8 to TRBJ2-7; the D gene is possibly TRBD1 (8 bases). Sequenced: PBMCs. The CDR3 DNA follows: TGTGCCAGCAGCCCAAGGACAGGGAGGGTTGGCGAGCAGTACTTC. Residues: CASSPRTGRVGEQYF.